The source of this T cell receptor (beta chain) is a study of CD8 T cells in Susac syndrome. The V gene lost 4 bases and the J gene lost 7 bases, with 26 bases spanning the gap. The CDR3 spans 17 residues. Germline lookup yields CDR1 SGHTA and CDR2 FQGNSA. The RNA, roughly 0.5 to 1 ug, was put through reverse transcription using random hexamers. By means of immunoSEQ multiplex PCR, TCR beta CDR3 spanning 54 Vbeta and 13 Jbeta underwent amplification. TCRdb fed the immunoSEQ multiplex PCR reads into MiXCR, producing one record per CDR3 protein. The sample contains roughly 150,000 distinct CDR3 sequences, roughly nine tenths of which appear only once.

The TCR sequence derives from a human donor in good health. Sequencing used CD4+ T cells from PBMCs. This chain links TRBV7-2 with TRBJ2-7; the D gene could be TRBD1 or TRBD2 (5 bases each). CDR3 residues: CASSSRPTELMRGEQYF. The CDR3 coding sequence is TGTGCCAGCAGCTCAAGGCCGACAGAGCTAATGAGGGGTGAGCAGTACTTC.